This TCR beta chain comes out of a study of T cell repertoires in cytomegalovirus infection. Across the whole study: As its CMV epitopes, the study selected recently identified HLA-C-restricted and well-studied HLA-B-restricted targets. CMV infection and matching HLA type were both indicated by public TCR beta signatures.

This clonotype was counted a single time. Antigen specificity is unknown. TCRdb used MiXCR to reprocess the reads, holding one entry per CDR3 protein. Among roughly 500,000 distinct CDR3 sequences, roughly a third were seen once, and the ten largest hold 17%. V lost 4 bases, J lost 3 bases, and 7 bases stayed unmatched. In germline, CDR1 is SGHRS, CDR2 YFSETQ. The CDR3 sequence is 15 residues long. This rearrangement joins TRBV5-1 to TRBJ1-5, with 7 nucleotides matching TRBD1. Sequencing used cultured PBMCs, obtained from culture after CMV antigen stimulation. This clonotype originated in a human donor in good health (CMV status not recorded). Some clones in this sample may be carry-over from other donors' samples. CDR3 sequence reads: CASSPGTEANQPQHF. In DNA form, the CDR3 reads TGCGCCAGCAGCCCGGGGACAGAAGCCAATCAGCCCCAGCATTTT.